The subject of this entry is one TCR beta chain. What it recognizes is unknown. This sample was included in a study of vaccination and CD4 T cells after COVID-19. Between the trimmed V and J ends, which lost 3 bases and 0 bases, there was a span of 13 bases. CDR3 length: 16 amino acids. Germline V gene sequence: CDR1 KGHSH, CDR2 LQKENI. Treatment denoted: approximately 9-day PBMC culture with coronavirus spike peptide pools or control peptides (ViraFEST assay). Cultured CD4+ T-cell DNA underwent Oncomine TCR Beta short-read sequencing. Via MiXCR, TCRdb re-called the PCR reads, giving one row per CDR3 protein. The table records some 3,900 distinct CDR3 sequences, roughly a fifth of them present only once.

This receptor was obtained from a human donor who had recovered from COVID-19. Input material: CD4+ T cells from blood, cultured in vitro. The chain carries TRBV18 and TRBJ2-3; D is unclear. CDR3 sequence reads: CASSPLGRSSTDTQYF. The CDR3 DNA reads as TGTGCCAGCTCACCTCTAGGGCGCTCTAGCACAGATACGCAGTATTTT.